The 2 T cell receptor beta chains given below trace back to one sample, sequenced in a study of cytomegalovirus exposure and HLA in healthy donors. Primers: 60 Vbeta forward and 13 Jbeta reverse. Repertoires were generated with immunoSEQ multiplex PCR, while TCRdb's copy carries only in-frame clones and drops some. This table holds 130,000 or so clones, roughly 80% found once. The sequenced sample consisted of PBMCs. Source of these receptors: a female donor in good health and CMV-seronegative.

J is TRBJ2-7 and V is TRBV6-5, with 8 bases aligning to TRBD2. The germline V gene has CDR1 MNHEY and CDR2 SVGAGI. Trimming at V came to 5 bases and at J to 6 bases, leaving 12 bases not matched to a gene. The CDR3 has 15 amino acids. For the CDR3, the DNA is TGTGCCAGCAGTAGTGGGACTAGAGTCGGGAGCGAGCAGTACTTC. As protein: CASSSGTRVGSEQYF.

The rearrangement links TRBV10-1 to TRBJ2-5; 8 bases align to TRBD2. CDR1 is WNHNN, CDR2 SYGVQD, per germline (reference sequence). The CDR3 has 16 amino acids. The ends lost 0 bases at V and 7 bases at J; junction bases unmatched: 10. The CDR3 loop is CASSESRIAGTTTQYF. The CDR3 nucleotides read TGCGCCAGCAGTGAGTCGAGAATAGCGGGGACAACGACCCAGTACTTC.